These 28 T cell receptor beta chains share one sample of origin, sequenced in a study of tumor and adjacent non-tumor tissue in lung cancer. Three rounds of nested PCR, following a modified ARM-PCR protocol, produced the TCRbeta library. From the multiplex PCR reads, TCRdb called clonotypes with MiXCR, one entry per CDR3 protein. The sample includes some 78,000 distinct CDR3 sequences, around 85% of them seen just once. This sample's RNA came from whole unsorted tissue. The sequenced material came from lung tumor tissue. The receptors originated from a woman aged 45-60 years with non-small cell lung cancer.

This clonotype counts as medium-sized. The genes are TRBV6-2 or TRBV6-3 and TRBJ1-1, with 8 bases that match TRBD1. The germline V gene has CDR1 MNHEY and CDR2 SVGEGT. The V segment lost 7 bases and the J segment 3 bases; nucleotides outside the gene matches: 7. The CDR3 covers 14 residues. The CDR3 is CASTQDRDDTEAFF. DNA for the CDR3: TGTGCCAGCACACAGGACAGGGATGACACTGAAGCTTTCTTT.

This clonotype appeared many times. A read error may explain this, as a much larger clone is one base away. CDR3 in amino acids: CASSEMSQTSDQPQHF. The CDR3 DNA sequence: TGTGCCAGCAGTGAAATGAGCCAAACTAGCGATCAGCCCCAGCATTTT. The rearrangement uses TRBV6-1 and TRBJ1-5; unclear D gene. This CDR3 is built from 16 residues. Germline lookup yields CDR1 MNHNS and CDR2 SASEGT.

On this clonotype itself: The junction departs from the called germline gene at one end, perhaps through a read error. This sequence joins TRBV11-2 and TRBJ2-1; 7 nucleotides agree with TRBD2. The CDR3 runs 17 residues. Germline loops: CDR1 SGHAT, CDR2 FQNNGV. This CDR3 is CTSTTEGGGSSYNEQFF. The CDR3 nucleotides are TGTACCAGTACCACAGAGGGCGGGGGAAGCTCCTACAATGAGCAGTTCTTC.

Remarks on this clonotype: This CDR3 is missing its conserved last phenylalanine or tryptophan, likely due to a read error. V and J are TRBV20-1 and TRBJ2-7, with a weak D call TRBD2 (5 bases). Looked up from germline, CDR1 is DFQATT and CDR2 is SNEGSKA (reference sequence). Deletions cut 5 bases from V and 2 bases from J, with 19 bases between. This CDR3 region has 15 residues. CDR3 coding DNA: TGCAGTGCTCCGAGCCCGGGGATGTGGGCCTACGAGCAGTACATC. It is translated as CSAPSPGMWAYEQYI.

This clonotype was counted between two and nine times. The V gene is TRBV3-1, the J gene TRBJ1-1, with no clear D. Trimming stripped 2 bases from V and 5 bases from J, with 18 bases between. This CDR3 is 16 amino acids long. Germline CDR1 reads LGHDT; CDR2 reads YNNKEL (reference sequence). The CDR3 spells CASSQRSRASGTEAFF. The DNA of the CDR3 is TGTGCCAGCAGCCAAAGGTCCCGGGCCTCGGGTACTGAAGCTTTCTTT. Based on the CDR3 plus reference TRBV3-1 and TRBJ1-1, the full variable domain is DTAVSQTPKYLVTQMGNDKSIKCEQNLGHDTMYWYKQDSKKFLKIMFSYNNKELIINETVPNRFSPKSPDKAHLNLHINSLELGDSAVYFCASSQRSRASGTEAFFGQGTRLTVV.

This clonotype was detected only a few times. The chain couples TRBV20-1 to TRBJ2-1, with 8 nucleotides matching TRBD2. The CDR3 contains 15 residues. V lost 4 bases and J lost 7; bases outside the gene matches: 12. Germline values: CDR1 DFQATT, CDR2 SNEGSKA (reference sequence). The DNA of the CDR3 is TGCAGTGCTACATTAGCGGGATGGCCGAAGAATGAGCAGTTCTTC. Translation: CSATLAGWPKNEQFF.

A note on this clonotype: The missing conserved phenylalanine or tryptophan at the end of this CDR3 makes a read error likely. V is TRBV6-2 or TRBV6-3 and J is TRBJ1-1, with D possibly being TRBD1 (6 bases). The germline V and J ends were trimmed by 2 bases and 5 bases, with 18 bases remaining between them. Germline V gives CDR1 MNHEY, CDR2 SVGEGT. The CDR3 is made up of 16 amino acids. The chain's CDR3 is CASSYALTPRGTEAFS. DNA for the CDR3: TGTGCCAGCAGTTACGCTCTGACTCCGAGGGGGACTGAAGCTTTCTCT.

The rearrangement joins TRBV6-1 to TRBJ2-3, with D possibly being TRBD1 or TRBD2 (5 bases each). Germline loops: CDR1 MNHNS, CDR2 SASEGT. There are 17 residues in the CDR3. Trimming removed 5 bases at V and 3 bases at J, with 21 bases between. The CDR3 DNA sequence: TGTGCCAGCAGTATGCGTTGGGGGACCGAAATAACAGATACGCAGTATTTT. Amino acids: CASSMRWGTEITDTQYF.

This chain connects TRBV28 to TRBJ1-5; D perhaps matches TRBD1 (5 bases). V was trimmed by 4 bases and J by 6 bases, leaving 25 bases between them. The CDR3 sequence is 18 residues long. Germline V gene sequence: CDR1 MDHEN, CDR2 SYDVKM. CDR3 coding DNA: TGTGCCAGCAGTTACGAACAGGAGGAGCAGGGTGTCGGTCAGCCCCAGCATTTT. Encoded protein: CASSYEQEEQGVGQPQHF. The full variable domain, with the rest looked up from reference TRBV28 and TRBJ1-5, is DVKVTQSSRYLVKRTGEKVFLECVQDMDHENMFWYRQDPGLGLRLIYFSYDVKMKEKGDIPEGYSVSREKKERFSLILESASTNQTSMYLCASSYEQEEQGVGQPQHFGDGTRLSIL.

Written as DNA, the CDR3 is TGCAGCGCCGACGGGACTAGCGGGATGAATGAGGGGTTCTTC. Translating it yields CSADGTSGMNEGFF. This chain links TRBV29-1 with TRBJ2-1, with 13 bases fitting TRBD2. The CDR3 has 14 amino acids. CDR1 is SQVTM, CDR2 ANQGSEA, per germline. Trimming took 7 bases from V and 15 from J; bases not matched to a gene: 15.

A word on this clonotype: The junction does not match germline at one end; this may be a read error. The chain links TRBV6-5 to TRBJ2-2; the D gene is possibly TRBD1 (6 bases). The CDR3 length is 13 residues. Germline V gene lookup returns CDR1 MNHEY and CDR2 SVGAGI. In DNA, the CDR3 is TGTGCCAGCAGGTCCAGGGGTCACGGGGAGTTGTTTTTT. Its protein is CASRSRGHGELFF.

This rearrangement joins TRBV5-1 to TRBJ1-4, with unresolved D. There are 15 residues in the CDR3. V lost 4 bases and J 1 base, leaving 11 bases between the germline ends. Germline V gives CDR1 SGHRS, CDR2 YFSETQ. This CDR3 is CASSLARVTNEKLFF. The CDR3 DNA reads as TGCGCCAGCAGCCTGGCTCGAGTAACTAATGAAAAACTGTTTTTT.

A note on this clonotype: Compared with germline, one end of the junction differs, possibly owing to a read error. V gene TRBV28 combines with J gene TRBJ2-1, with D unresolved. The CDR3 consists of 16 residues. Germline-derived CDR1 and CDR2 are MDHEN and SYDVKM. The CDR3, as DNA: TGTGCCAGCAGTAGCGAACTGGAGAGCTCCTACAATGAGCAGTTATTC. It encodes CASSSELESSYNEQLF. The full variable domain, in which reference TRBV28 and TRBJ2-1 provide the parts outside the CDR3, is DVKVTQSSRYLVKRTGEKVFLECVQDMDHENMFWYRQDPGLGLRLIYFSYDVKMKEKGDIPEGYSVSREKKERFSLILESASTNQTSMYLCASSSELESSYNEQLFGPGTRLTVL.

This clonotype was observed a few times. An end of the junction differs from the germline gene, which may be a read error. This rearrangement joins TRBV20-1 to TRBJ2-1; 13 nucleotides agree with TRBD2. From germline, CDR1 is DFQATT and CDR2 SNEGSKA (reference sequence). The CDR3 is 17 amino acids. The CDR3 reads CSARIPGLAGVGNKQFF. In nucleotides, the CDR3 is TGCAGTGCTAGGATCCCCGGACTAGCGGGAGTGGGCAATAAGCAGTTCTTC.

J is TRBJ1-4 and V is TRBV6-1; D remains ambiguous. CDR1 and CDR2 from the germline V gene are MNHNS and SASEGT. The CDR3 contains 17 residues. The V end lost 7 bases, the J end lost 1 base, and 19 bases lay between the germline ends. The CDR3 DNA reads as TGTGCCAGCACTGAGACCGTAGATACTGTAACTAATGAAAAACTGTTTTTT. Protein sequence: CASTETVDTVTNEKLFF.

This clonotype was detected only a few times. This could be a read error, since a much larger clone is one nucleotide away. V is TRBV28 and J is TRBJ2-3; no firm D call. The CDR3 runs to 14 residues. CDR1 and CDR2 from the germline V gene are MDHEN and SYDVKM. This CDR3 reads CASSLSPSTDRQYF. The DNA of the CDR3 is TGTGCCAGCAGTTTATCACCGAGCACAGATAGGCAGTATTTT.

By share, this clonotype counts as medium-sized. This chain connects TRBV29-1 to TRBJ2-7; a possible D gene is TRBD1 (5 bases). The CDR3 contains 13 residues. V dropped 1 base and J dropped 5 bases, with 12 bases sitting between them. Germline V lookup: CDR1 SQVTM, CDR2 ANQGSEA. CDR3 nucleotides: TGCAGCGTTGAAGGGACAACTAACAACGAGCAGTACTTC. Translating gives CSVEGTTNNEQYF.

This clonotype has only one observation. The chain has TRBV4-2 and TRBJ2-3; 8 nucleotides align to TRBD2. Trimming removed 11 bases from V and 6 bases from J; junction bases left unmatched: 13. Germline CDR1 and CDR2: LGHNA and YNFKEQ. The CDR3 sequence is 14 residues long. The CDR3 sequence: CADSLALAGDTQYF. The CDR3 bases are TGTGCCGACAGCCTCGCTCTAGCGGGTGATACGCAGTATTTT.

For this clonotype: Relative to the germline gene, one junction end is altered; a read error may explain this. The chain is built from TRBV29-1 and TRBJ2-5; 10 bases map to TRBD2. Looked up from germline, CDR1 is SQVTM and CDR2 is ANQGSEA. The CDR3 spans 16 residues. In nucleotides, the CDR3 is TGCAGCGTTGATAGGGGAACTAGCGGGGTTCAAGAGACCCAGTATTTC. Protein: CSVDRGTSGVQETQYF.

This clonotype came up many times. The gene calls are TRBV30 and TRBJ1-2; tentative D call: TRBD1 (6 bases). CDR1 GTSNPN and CDR2 SVGIG come from the germline V gene (reference sequence). Trimming left V 0 bases short and J 4 bases short, with 18 bases between. This CDR3 has 16 amino acids. As DNA, the CDR3 is TGTGCCTGGAGTGTACAGGGAGGTTCTTCAATCTATGGCTACACCTTC. It translates to CAWSVQGGSSIYGYTF.

The rearrangement uses TRBV6-5 and TRBJ2-2; D is possibly TRBD1 or TRBD2 (5 bases each). V was clipped by 5 bases and J by 4 bases, with 14 bases between them. The CDR3 consists of 15 residues. Germline CDR1 is MNHEY and CDR2 is SVGAGI. The CDR3 sequence is CASSPWGTGTGELFF. The DNA for the CDR3 is TGTGCCAGCAGTCCGTGGGGGACCGGCACCGGGGAGCTGTTTTTT.

Note on this clonotype: The junction departs from germline at one end; a sequencing error may be responsible. This chain links TRBV29-1 with TRBJ2-7, with 8 bases matching TRBD2. CDR1 SQVTM and CDR2 ANQGSEA come from the germline V gene. CDR3 length: 13 residues. CDR3 in DNA: TGCAGCGTAAGGGGACGGGAGGGCCATGAGCACTACTTC. Translating it yields CSVRGREGHEHYF.

This clonotype turned up a few times. Compared with germline, one end of the junction differs, possibly owing to a read error. The rearrangement uses TRBV4-1 and TRBJ2-7; possible D gene TRBD2, 6 bases. There are 13 residues in the CDR3. Germline-derived CDR1 and CDR2 are MGHRA and YSYEKL. This chain's CDR3 is CTRSPGRWYEQYF. The CDR3 DNA follows: TGCACCAGAAGCCCAGGGAGGTGGTACGAGCAGTACTTC.

This rearrangement joins TRBV20-1 to TRBJ2-3; unclear D gene. V lost 6 bases and J lost 9, with 16 bases in between. Per the germline V gene, CDR1 is DFQATT and CDR2 is SNEGSKA (reference sequence). This CDR3 spans 12 amino acids. CDR3 bases: TGCAGTGCCAAAAAGGGATTAGAAACGCAGTATTTT. This encodes CSAKKGLETQYF.

As regards this clonotype: The conserved phenylalanine or tryptophan normally closing the CDR3 is absent here, so this likely arose from a read error. V and J are TRBV5-5 and TRBJ2-3; D gene unclear. The CDR3 is 15 amino acids. CDR1 and CDR2 from the germline V gene are SGHKS and YYEKEE (reference sequence). The CDR3 DNA reads as TGTGCCAGCAGCTTGGGGTTGATTGGCACAGATACACAGTATTAT. This encodes CASSLGLIGTDTQYY.

The rearrangement joins TRBV29-1 to TRBJ2-1; D is unclear. Trimming took 7 bases from V and 2 from J, leaving 12 bases between them. Per germline, CDR1 SQVTM and CDR2 ANQGSEA. The CDR3 extends over 13 amino acids. The chain's CDR3 is CSAKGTPYNEQFF. The CDR3 nucleotides are TGCAGCGCGAAGGGCACGCCCTACAATGAGCAGTTCTTC.

In the case of this clonotype: A junction end diverges from the germline sequence, so it may reflect a read error. The rearrangement links TRBV4-2 to TRBJ1-4, with unresolved D. The CDR3 totals 16 residues. Germline V gives CDR1 LGHNA, CDR2 YNFKEQ. The CDR3 protein is CASSQEQDPTIEKLFF. Here the CDR3 DNA reads TGTGCCAGCAGCCAGGAGCAGGACCCAACTATTGAAAAACTGTTTTTT.

The chain employs TRBV20-1 and TRBJ2-7; D ambiguous. Germline V gene lookup returns CDR1 DFQATT and CDR2 SNEGSKA (reference sequence). The CDR3 is made up of 12 amino acids. CDR3: CIASDNTAEQYF. CDR3 nucleotide sequence: TGCATAGCTTCCGACAACACCGCCGAGCAGTACTTC.